This TCR beta chain stems from a study of graft-versus-host responses after intestinal transplantation. Study summary: Anti-thymocyte globulin induction preceded around 3 years of tacrolimus and steroid maintenance in all recipients. General study points: Allografts of patients with graft-donor T cell macrochimerism showed high graft-versus-host to host-versus-graft clone ratios. Recipient marrow showed GvH clones, some seen first in ileum or blood. Peak GvH clone levels in circulation were associated with early post-transplant HvG declines.

Germline V gives CDR1 SQVTM, CDR2 ANQGSEA. Losses at the gene ends were 1 base for V and 8 bases for J; bases not matched to a gene: 1. The CDR3 sequence is 13 residues long. This clone was picked up a small number of times. Its cognate antigen is unknown. TCRdb's table, derived via immunoSEQ multiplex PCR, lists solely in-frame clones and lacks some. The sample holds approximately 60,000 clones; 85% to 95% are singletons and the top ten take about 1.7%. This receptor was obtained from a human donor who was the organ donor for an intestinal transplant. Specimen: unstimulated CD8+ T cells sorted from spleen or lymph node cells, collected before transplant. The chain combines TRBV29-1 with TRBJ2-1, with 11 bases fitting TRBD2. The CDR3 sequence: CSVEGGLADEQFF. The CDR3 DNA sequence: TGCAGCGTTGAAGGGGGACTAGCGGATGAGCAGTTCTTC.